This T cell receptor (beta chain) comes out of a study of T cell repertoires in cytomegalovirus infection. At the level of the study: Indications came from public TCR beta signatures; they pointed to CMV infection and to a matching HLA type.

The V segment lost 6 bases and the J segment 9 bases; nucleotides outside the gene matches: 9. The CDR3 is 15 residues long. Germline V gene data show CDR1 as ENHRY and CDR2 as SYGVKD. TCRdb redid the calling of the reads with MiXCR, one entry per CDR3 protein. The repertoire holds around 280,000 distinct CDR3 sequences, with about 8.8% as singletons. Of note for this clonotype: Its matching antigen is unknown.

Findings and caveats of the study: Clonotypes of TCR beta that were HLA-C-restricted and CMV-specific dominated the ex vivo response. The cumulative frequency of public TCR beta families distinguished individuals who carried CMV together with the relevant HLA.

The gene calls are TRBV10-3 and TRBJ2-1, with 12 bases aligning to TRBD2. This receptor was taken from a human donor in good health (CMV status not recorded). Some clones in this sample may be carry-over from other donors' samples. The sample consisted of PBMCs. Here the CDR3 reads CAIRETSGGRGEQFF. The CDR3 DNA is TGTGCCATCAGGGAAACTAGCGGGGGGCGGGGTGAGCAGTTCTTC.